These 20 T cell receptor beta chains were all obtained from the same sample, sequenced in a study of Tregs in tolerant kidney transplant recipients. Only in-frame clones appear in the TCRdb table, and some are missing; sequencing was by immunoSEQ multiplex PCR. Of roughly 99,000 clones listed, approximately 93% are singletons. Source: CD4+ T cells from blood, taken before the transplant. Source of these receptors: a human donor who received a combined kidney and bone marrow transplant.

There are a few counts of this clone. The chain has TRBV10-3 and TRBJ2-7; D possibly corresponds to TRBD1 (6 bases). The CDR3 extends over 13 amino acids. Germline V gene lookup returns CDR1 ENHRY and CDR2 SYGVKD. V lost 6 bases and J 4 bases, leaving 13 bases between the germline ends. This chain's CDR3 is CAISLTGTYEQYF. The CDR3 DNA sequence: TGTGCCATCAGCCTTACCGGGACATACGAGCAGTACTTC.

The rearrangement links TRBV15 to TRBJ2-6; D gene unclear. The V end lost 4 bases, the J end lost 1 base, and 11 bases lay between the germline ends. The CDR3 extends over 16 amino acids. Germline CDR1 reads LNHNV; CDR2 reads YYDKDF (reference sequence). The CDR3 loop reads CATSTRLPSGANVLTF. CDR3 DNA: TGTGCCACCAGCACCCGACTTCCATCTGGGGCCAACGTCCTGACTTTC.

This clone was found once. This CDR3 is also generated by other DNA sequences in the sample. The V call is TRBV7-3, the J call TRBJ2-2; the D is unclear. The CDR3 is 14 residues long. Germline V gene sequence: CDR1 SGHTA, CDR2 FQGTGA. The V end lost 6 bases, the J end lost 1 base, and 9 bases lay between the germline ends. Here the CDR3 reads CASRTGGNTGELFF. The CDR3 DNA is TGTGCCAGCAGAACTGGCGGGAACACCGGGGAGCTGTTTTTT.

The chain uses TRBV11-1 and TRBJ2-7; weak D call: TRBD2 (5 bases). The V gene lost 0 bases and the J gene lost 3 bases, with 9 bases spanning the gap. This CDR3 is 14 amino acids long. In germline, CDR1 is SGHAT, CDR2 FQDESV (reference sequence). The CDR3 coding sequence is TGTGCCAGCAGCTTAGCGTCTGCGGGCTACGAGCAGTACTTC. This sequence encodes CASSLASAGYEQYF.

The rearrangement uses TRBV5-1 and TRBJ2-1, with 7 positions matching TRBD1. The CDR3 has 15 residues. V gave up 2 bases and J gave up 4 bases; unmatched junction bases: 6. Germline V gene lookup returns CDR1 SGHRS and CDR2 YFSETQ. This chain's CDR3 is CASSLDRVEYNEQFF. CDR3 coding DNA: TGCGCCAGCAGCTTAGACAGGGTAGAGTACAATGAGCAGTTCTTC. Filled out from reference TRBV5-1 and TRBJ2-1, the complete variable domain reads KAGVTQTPRYLIKTRGQQVTLSCSPISGHRSVSWYQQTPGQGLQFLFEYFSETQRNKGNFPGRFSGRQFSNSRSEMNVSTLELGDSALYLCASSLDRVEYNEQFFGPGTRLTVL.

The rearrangement links TRBV5-1 to TRBJ1-5; TRBD1 is a possible D gene (5 bases). Looked up from germline, CDR1 is SGHRS and CDR2 is YFSETQ. Trimming pared 0 bases from V and 0 bases from J, leaving 7 bases between. CDR3 length equals 15 residues. The CDR3 protein is CASSLEGYSNQPQHF. In DNA, the CDR3 is TGCGCCAGCAGCTTGGAGGGGTATAGCAATCAGCCCCAGCATTTT.

The rearrangement joins TRBV19 to TRBJ2-1, with D possibly matching TRBD1 (5 bases). The V and J ends lost 6 bases and 0 bases respectively, with 12 bases between them. This CDR3 comprises 15 residues. Germline-derived CDR1 and CDR2 are LNHDA and SQIVND (reference sequence). CDR3 sequence: CASRKQVSSYNEQFF. CDR3 DNA: TGTGCCAGTAGGAAACAGGTCAGCTCCTACAATGAGCAGTTCTTC.

The rearrangement links TRBV30 to TRBJ2-7; a weak D match, TRBD1 (6 bases). This CDR3 has 12 residues. Trimming took off 6 bases at V and 4 bases at J, with 13 bases between the two ends. Germline V gene lookup returns CDR1 GTSNPN and CDR2 SVGIG (reference sequence). Here the CDR3 reads CACPTGRYEQYF. CDR3 nucleotides: TGTGCCTGCCCGACAGGCCGGTACGAGCAGTACTTC. Drawing the rest from reference TRBV30 and TRBJ2-7, the complete variable domain is SQTIHQWPATLVQPVGSPLSLECTVEGTSNPNLYWYRQAAGRGLQLLFYSVGIGQISSEVPQNLSASRPQDRQFILSSKKLLLSDSGFYLCACPTGRYEQYFGPGTRLTVT.

The CDR3 here is CASSSTRGGVSGANVLTF. The CDR3, as DNA: TGTGCCAGTAGTAGTACAAGGGGCGGGGTCTCTGGGGCCAACGTCCTGACTTTC. This chain joins TRBV19 and TRBJ2-6; a weak D match, TRBD2 (6 bases). With 4 bases removed from V and 0 bases from J, the gap between germline ends came to 16 bases. This CDR3 contains 18 residues. Germline-derived CDR1 and CDR2 are LNHDA and SQIVND (reference sequence).

The V and J genes are TRBV25-1 and TRBJ2-2; 7 bases are shared with TRBD2. Germline V gene lookup returns CDR1 MGHDK and CDR2 SYGVNS. The trim removed 4 bases at V and 1 base at J, leaving 6 bases unmatched. The CDR3 is 16 amino acids. CDR3 DNA: TGTGCCAGCAGTGCCTATAGCGGGCTGAACACCGGGGAGCTGTTTTTT. Translated, it gives CASSAYSGLNTGELFF.

The gene calls are TRBV4-2 and TRBJ2-7, with D possibly matching TRBD2 (5 bases). The germline V gene has CDR1 LGHNA and CDR2 YNFKEQ. The CDR3 loop spans 14 amino acids. V shed 4 bases and J shed 4 bases, with 14 bases lying between them. As DNA, the CDR3 is TGTGCCAGCAGCCGACAAGTACGGACTTACGAGCAGTACTTC. This codes for CASSRQVRTYEQYF.

The chain uses TRBV7-9 and TRBJ1-3, with unresolved D. CDR3 length: 17 residues. Germline CDR1 is SEHNR and CDR2 is FQNEAQ (reference sequence). V dropped 5 bases and J dropped 3 bases, with 20 bases sitting between them. CDR3 sequence (DNA): TGTGCCAGCAGCCTTATGCGCGCGGGAAGTTTTGGAAACACCATATATTTT. Its protein is CASSLMRAGSFGNTIYF.

The CDR3 loop is CASSPGQGNYGYTF. The CDR3 bases are TGTGCCAGCAGCCCAGGACAGGGCAACTATGGCTACACCTTC. This rearrangement joins TRBV5-4 to TRBJ1-2, with 8 positions matching TRBD1. The length of the CDR3 is 14 residues. Germline CDR1 and CDR2: SGHNT and YYREEE (reference sequence). V lost 4 bases and J lost 2; bases outside the gene matches: 4.

This chain uses TRBV7-2 with TRBJ1-2, with TRBD1 as a possible D gene (6 bases). This CDR3 is built from 14 residues. Germline assignment: CDR1 SGHTA and CDR2 FQGNSA. Trimming shortened V by 1 base and J by 6 bases, and 12 bases separated the two germline ends. DNA for the CDR3: TGTGCCAGCAGCTTAGGTGACAGGCGTCATGGCTACACCTTC. Protein sequence: CASSLGDRRHGYTF.

CDR3 protein: CASSLAGRKETQYF. The CDR3 DNA sequence: TGTGCCAGCAGCTTGGCGGGGCGAAAAGAGACCCAGTACTTC. The chain employs TRBV7-7 and TRBJ2-5; tentatively, D is TRBD2 (6 bases). The CDR3 totals 14 residues. The germline CDR1 and CDR2 sequences are SSHAT and FNYEAQ (reference sequence). Between the trimmed V and J ends, which lost 3 bases and 3 bases, there was a span of 11 bases.

This clone was seen only once. This chain uses TRBV7-2 with TRBJ2-7, with 14 bases matching TRBD2. Per the germline V gene, CDR1 is SGHTA and CDR2 is FQGNSA. Unmatched junction bases numbered 10, after V lost 4 bases and J lost 2 bases. CDR3 size: 18 residues. Written as DNA, the CDR3 is TGTGCCAGCAGCTCGAAAATTGGGACTAGCGGGAGTACCTACGAGCAGTACTTC. Amino acid sequence: CASSSKIGTSGSTYEQYF.

CDR3 amino acids: CASSHPGNQPQHF. CDR3 DNA: TGTGCCAGCAGCCACCCGGGCAATCAGCCCCAGCATTTT. This chain connects TRBV7-2 to TRBJ1-5; D gene ambiguous. The CDR3 is made up of 13 amino acids. Germline assignment: CDR1 SGHTA and CDR2 FQGNSA. The V and J ends lost 5 bases and 2 bases respectively, with 7 bases between them.

On this clone: One junction end disagrees with the germline gene, perhaps due to a read error. The gene calls are TRBV12-5 and TRBJ2-5; 7 positions agree with TRBD2. Judging by the DNA end, TRBJ2-7 fits better; the J call may be wrong. Germline values: CDR1 LGHNT, CDR2 FRNRAP. This CDR3 is 14 amino acids long. CDR3 loop: CTRRPREASYEQYF. Written as DNA, the CDR3 is TGTACTAGACGTCCCCGGGAGGCCTCCTACGAGCAGTACTTC.

This clone has only a few counts. The chain has TRBV12-5 and TRBJ1-2; the match to TRBD1 covers 7 bases. CDR3 length: 15 residues. The V segment lost 6 bases and the J segment 4 bases; nucleotides outside the gene matches: 11. Germline assignment: CDR1 LGHNT and CDR2 FRNRAP. The CDR3 reads CASGPIGQAGYGYTF. CDR3 DNA: TGTGCTAGTGGACCGATTGGACAGGCGGGCTATGGCTACACCTTC.

The J gene is TRBJ1-4, the V gene TRBV18; D uncertain. This CDR3 region has 12 residues. CDR1 and CDR2 from the germline V gene are KGHSH and LQKENI. The V end lost 0 bases, the J end lost 16 bases, and 12 bases lay between the germline ends. In DNA form, the CDR3 reads TGTGCCAGCTCACCACCTGGGCGACCCCCGTTTTTT. It yields the protein CASSPPGRPPFF.